This TCR beta chain was recorded in a study of cytomegalovirus exposure and HLA in healthy donors. Study-level findings and limits: An analysis that came later showed most CMV-associated TCR beta chains appearing HLA-restricted. In a later analysis, a missense DCLRE1C variant was linked to TCR beta V- and J-gene trimming.

A note on this clone: Its antigen is not known.

The CDR3 has 15 amino acids. Trimming cost V 9 bases and J 0 bases; bases outside gene matches: 10. In germline, CDR1 is SGHRS, CDR2 YFSETQ. The PCR was carried out with 60 Vbeta primers and 13 Jbeta primers. Original processing notes: Unique TCR beta chains numbered roughly 83 million in a later analysis, with around 11 million shared. The repertoire was sequenced with immunoSEQ multiplex PCR; TCRdb's copy has only in-frame clones and lacks some. V and J calls and clone size are given by that table; D and trimming were obtained from the DNA. The table has around 90,000 clones, 75% to 85% seen once. The chain employs TRBV5-1 and TRBJ2-5, with 8 bases matching TRBD1. This receptor was taken from a male donor in good health and CMV-seropositive. Specimen: PBMCs. The CDR3 DNA follows: TGCGCCAACTCGACAGGGGAGGAGTACCAAGAGACCCAGTACTTC. It is translated as CANSTGEEYQETQYF. The full variable domain, its missing parts supplied by reference TRBV5-1 and TRBJ2-5, is KAGVTQTPRYLIKTRGQQVTLSCSPISGHRSVSWYQQTPGQGLQFLFEYFSETQRNKGNFPGRFSGRQFSNSRSEMNVSTLELGDSALYLCANSTGEEYQETQYFGPGTRLLVL.